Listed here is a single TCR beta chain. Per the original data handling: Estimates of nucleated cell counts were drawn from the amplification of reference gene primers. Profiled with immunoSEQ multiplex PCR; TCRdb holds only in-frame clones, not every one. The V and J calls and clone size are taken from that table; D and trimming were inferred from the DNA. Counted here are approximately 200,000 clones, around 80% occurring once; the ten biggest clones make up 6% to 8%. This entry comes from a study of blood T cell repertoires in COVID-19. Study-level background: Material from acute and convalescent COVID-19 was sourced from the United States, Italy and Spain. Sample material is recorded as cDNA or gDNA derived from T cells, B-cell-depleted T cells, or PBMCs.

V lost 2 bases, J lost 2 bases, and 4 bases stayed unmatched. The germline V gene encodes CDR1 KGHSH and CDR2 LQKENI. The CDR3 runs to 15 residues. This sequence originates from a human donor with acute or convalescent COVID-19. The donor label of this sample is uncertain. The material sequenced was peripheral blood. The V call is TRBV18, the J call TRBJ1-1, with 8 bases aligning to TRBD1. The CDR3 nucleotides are TGTGCCAGCTCACCAACTCAGGGGGCTAACACTGAAGCTTTCTTT. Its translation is CASSPTQGANTEAFF.